This T cell receptor (beta chain) comes out of a study of cytomegalovirus exposure and HLA in healthy donors (dated by TCRdb to 2015 to 2018). Concerning the study at large: According to an earlier analysis of a few hundred of the donors, 150 million to 200 million T cells yielded 95 million to 140 million unique TCR beta sequences and about 300 Gb of sequence data. A later genetic analysis took genome-wide SNP genotypes for about three fifths of the 666 donors and used that subset as a discovery cohort. The study aimed to test whether signatures of past pathogen exposure could be identified by cataloging public T cell receptors. Roughly 320 gigabases of sequencing data and around 85 million unique TCR sequences made up an early release that covered approximately 620 HLA-typed donors. In a later analysis, previously published TCR beta repertoires from several hundred donors were re-analyzed and high-resolution HLA genotyping was added so that TCR occurrence patterns could be studied. An earlier analysis of 450 to 750 of the donors used high-throughput TCR beta sequencing to judge whether each TCR beta V gene segment behaved as functional or pseudogenic. Among the roughly 400 genotyped donors, approximately 76% belonged to the genetic ancestry cluster associated with self-reported Caucasian donors. A handful of DR-DQ haplotypes were treated as single units for association and clustering because of strong linkage in the cohort. Typing coverage differed by locus: A, B, C, DRB1 and DQB1 were typed in roughly 620-630 donors, DQA1 in approximately 520, DPA1 in approximately 600, and DPB1 in 400 to 490. Donor age, sex, ethnicity and CMV serostatus were collected together with the repertoire data. In addition to the first cohort of 650 to 800 subjects, a separate validation cohort of approximately 130 different subjects was used. All discovery cohort repertoires had been generated using a single sequencing platform. Rather than drawing on any new phenotypic data, the later analysis identified candidate immune exposures from TCR beta sequences and the way those sequences occurred across donors. Both class I and class II loci were covered by HLA typing, at four-digit resolution. Among almost 400 genotyped donors of the cohort, an average of around 240,000 unique TCR beta nucleotide sequences were sequenced per donor, about a sixth of them non-productive. The study combined high-throughput TCR immunosequencing, statistical association of individual TCRs with disease status, and machine learning to predict cytomegalovirus infection status. The study used immunosequencing to profile the T cell repertoires of about 670 subjects and linked those repertoires to cytomegalovirus serostatus. What the work shows at the level of the full study, not this receptor alone: The study listed 150 to 200 TCR beta chains as associated with cytomegalovirus. Presence/absence analyses assumed roughly uniform sequencing depth across donors, an assumption that may not hold. Only TCR beta chains were sequenced in this cohort, and the absence of alpha or paired-chain data limited detectable features. A further reported finding was that TCR beta sequences accurately predicted the HLA-A and HLA-B alleles for most subjects in the first cohort. A later analysis reported that several top co-occurrence clusters appeared linked to parvovirus B19, influenza, CMV and Epstein-Barr virus. V-gene and J-gene trimming of TCR beta chains was associated with a missense DCLRE1C variant in a later genetic analysis, and the association was replicated in an independent cohort. The earlier analysis of 587 of the donors excluded some 15 rarely observed V segments, including chromosome 9 orphons, because counts were too low. Assigning TCR associations to individual alleles was difficult when HLA alleles, especially DR and DQ, strongly co-occurred. Because HLA typing was missing for some donors at each locus, association tests included only the typed subset. It was suggested by the authors that the approach could potentially be generalized to other disease states and immunological phenotypes. A cluster of highly shared sequence variants was judged likely to be a technical artifact of the sequencing pipeline. In a later analysis, HLA-associated TCR beta chains were found to be more clonally expanded and to have lower generation probabilities than equally common non-associated chains. Correlated functional status among segregating V segments might be attributable to linkage disequilibrium, but an unknown experimental factor could not be ruled out. In an earlier analysis of over 550 of the donors, most TCR beta V segments were observed in productive rearrangements about 87% or about 30% of the time, broadly matching IMGT annotations. Some IMGT-functional V segments, including TRBV6-2 and TRBV6-3, could not be told apart with the 87-base-pair reads, so those segments were excluded. According to a later genetic analysis, donors in an Asian-associated ancestry cluster had fewer N-insertions in productive TCRs than the approximately 670-donor mean. The classifier was reported to diagnose cytomegalovirus status with high specificity and sensitivity in both the original and validation cohorts. In a later analysis, TCR association rates were found to vary across HLA loci, with the most associated TCRs seen for DRB1 alleles and the fewest for HLA-C alleles. In a later analysis, most CMV-associated TCR beta chains were found to appear HLA-restricted, with HLA associations seemingly driven largely by CMV exposure. In vitro tests confirmed that a few of the cytomegalovirus-associated TCR beta chains recognize cytomegalovirus antigens. At a false discovery rate of 0.05, a later analysis linked under 20,000 TCR beta sequences to specific HLA alleles. Most TCR sequences were observed very rarely across donors, whereas some public TCRs were present in many individuals. For the cohort, immune exposure information was limited to CMV serostatus.

The library was produced with the immunoSEQ multiplex PCR assay. The multiplex PCR relied on a mix of 60 forward primers for TCR Vbeta segments and 13 reverse primers for TCR Jbeta segments. The CDR3 region of rearranged TCR beta genes was amplified from genomic DNA by a multiplex PCR assay. Amplified TCR beta libraries were sequenced as 87-base-pair reads on the Illumina HiSeq System. Processing in the source paper ran as follows. Across the roughly 600 repertoires, a later analysis counted some 81 million unique TCR beta chains, 9.5 million to 12 million of which were shared by at least two donors. Raw reads were error-corrected and collapsed into unique sequences by a nearest-neighbor algorithm in which closely related sequences were merged to remove PCR and sequencing errors. CDR3 sequences were aligned to IMGT reference sequences to assign V, D and J gene segments. Each retained sequence needed at least a six-nucleotide match to both a V gene segment and a J gene segment. A rearrangement counted as productive if the CDR3 had no stop codons and remained in frame with V and J, and every other rearrangement counted as non-productive. Following IMGT convention, CDR3 was defined as the stretch from the second conserved V-encoded cysteine up to the conserved J-encoded phenylalanine. Sequences without an unambiguous match to a single V gene segment were excluded from the earlier analysis of about 600 of the donors. In an earlier analysis of a few hundred of the donors, V segments were called functional above 56.7% productive rearrangements and were called segregating when the between-donor standard deviation exceeded 5%. A statistical classification framework was built for diagnosing cytomegalovirus status from the catalog of TCR beta chain sequences. A later analysis assigned V and J genes by comparing TCR nucleotide sequences with IMGT/GENE-DB human TR gene sequences. Using the TCRdist pipeline, a later analysis assigned CDR3 sequences along with most-parsimonious VDJ recombination scenarios. A later analysis defined each TCR beta chain by its CDR3 amino acid sequence plus V-gene family, and excluded reads lacking a unique V-gene family. To address suspected cross-contamination and a sequencing artifact, a later analysis removed roughly 640 highly shared, low-generation-probability nucleotide sequences. For each public chain, a later analysis derived a clonal expansion index from normalized ranks of inferred template counts within each repertoire. A later analysis computed generation probabilities with a VDJ recombination model fitted to out-of-frame rearrangements, and checked the results against IGoR. A later analysis scored TCR-TCR, TCR-HLA and TCR-CMV co-occurrence with hypergeometric tests, applying a repertoire-size bias correction to TCR pairs. A later analysis estimated false discovery rates by permuting HLA or CMV assignments 20 times. In a later analysis, co-occurring TCRs were grouped using DBSCAN, and TCRdist sequence similarity was added for clustering within HLA-allele-positive subsets. For co-occurrence clustering, repertoires with fewer than 30,000 or more than 120,000 public chains were excluded, along with four or five repertoires with anomalous nucleotide sharing. What TCRdb holds here is the immuneACCESS table cut down to in-frame rearrangements. Part of the clones is not present; checked against another copy, under half of the missing clones reflect an unresolved V gene, and the others are unexplained. The V and J calls and clone size are taken from that table; D and trimming were inferred from the DNA. This sample comprises some 120,000 clones, around three quarters of them detected only once. 1% of the sample comes from the top ten.

The cohort consisted of 666 healthy bone marrow donors. All cohort members were sampled while nominally healthy, although unrecorded immune exposures were likely present. The donor was CMV seronegative and was included in the group of under 450 seronegative cohort members. A peripheral blood sample was provided by each donor, and peripheral blood mononuclear cells were used for TCR beta sequencing. The Qiagen DNeasy Blood Extraction Kit was used to extract genomic DNA from the blood cell samples. As regards this clone: Its specific antigen is unknown. No base quality values were provided; no much bigger clone lies one nucleotide off.

The germline V gene supplies CDR1 SGHTA and CDR2 FQGNSA. Including the terminal cysteine and phenylalanine, the CDR3 comprises 13 residues. This entry keeps only the CDR3 DNA: 39 bases, framed from base 1. V is trimmed back by 5 bases and J by 8 bases, and the junction contains 2 bases that no gene match accounts for. This receptor was obtained from a middle-aged man in good health and CMV-seronegative. Input material: PBMCs. Recombination linked TRBV7-2 to TRBJ2-4; 11 of the junction bases match TRBD1. The CDR3 has the sequence CASSRDRGDIQYF. The nucleotide sequence is given as TGTGCCAGCAGCCGGGACAGGGGGGACATTCAGTACTTC.